These T cell receptor beta chains were read from a single sample in a study of blood T cells in healthy people across ages. TCRdb passed the 5' RACE reads through MiXCR, listing each CDR3 protein once. The table records hundreds of thousands of distinct CDR3 sequences, 24% of them present only once. The sample was also reused in another study, on T cells of mothers and their children.

Sequenced sample: blood. These TCRs come from a boy aged 5-17 years in good health. Each CDR3 is given with its conserved first and last residue. Each record gives: clone size, J gene, V gene, D gene, CDR3 protein, CDR3 DNA. D genes are given only for firm matches. Some rows mark clone size as missing; the rest say once, few, many or name a class of expanded clone.

few	TRBJ1-3	TRBV13	NA	CASSVGFSGNTIYF	TGTGCCAGCAGCGTGGGGTTCTCTGGAAACACCATATATTTT
few	TRBJ2-1	TRBV2	NA	CASSAELLEFF	TGTGCCAGCAGTGCAGAGCTCCTAGAGTTCTTC
few	TRBJ2-2	TRBV7-2	NA	CASSLGFGAGELFF	TGTGCCAGCAGCTTAGGGTTTGGAGCCGGGGAGCTGTTTTTT
NA	TRBJ2-5	TRBV9	NA	CASSDGTQGGGKQETQYF	TGTGCCAGCAGCGACGGGACACAGGGAGGTGGGAAGCAAGAGACCCAGTACTTC
few	TRBJ2-3	TRBV6-6	TRBD2	CASSRTSGRGTDTQYF	TGTGCCAGCAGTCGGACTAGCGGGAGGGGCACAGATACGCAGTATTTT
few	TRBJ2-7	TRBV10-3	NA	CAISDSGNSYEQYF	TGTGCCATCAGTGATAGTGGTAACTCCTACGAGCAGTACTTC
few	TRBJ2-1	TRBV6-2/TRBV6-3	TRBD2	CASSLSGSSSYNEQFF	TGTGCCAGCAGCCTTAGCGGGTCGAGCTCCTACAATGAGCAGTTCTTC
NA	TRBJ1-4	TRBV4-3	NA	CASKPGANEKLFF	TGCGCCAGCAAACCCGGGGCTAATGAAAAACTGTTTTTT
few	TRBJ2-1	TRBV4-3	TRBD2	CASSTSGASYNEQFF	TGCGCCAGCAGCACTAGCGGGGCCTCCTACAATGAGCAGTTCTTC
NA	TRBJ2-7	TRBV10-3	NA	CAISDLESWMSGYEQYF	TGTGCCATCAGTGACCTCGAATCTTGGATGTCTGGCTACGAGCAGTACTTC
NA	TRBJ2-3	TRBV15	NA	CATSRDRWGGTDTQYF	TGTGCCACCAGCAGAGATCGTTGGGGCGGCACAGATACGCAGTATTTT
few	TRBJ2-7	TRBV2	TRBD1	CASLDRDYEQYF	TGTGCCAGCCTGGACAGGGACTACGAGCAGTACTTC
NA	TRBJ2-1	TRBV4-2	NA	CASSQDGDSRYNEQFF	TGTGCCAGCAGCCAAGATGGGGACTCGCGTTACAATGAGCAGTTCTTC
NA	TRBJ2-1	TRBV6-4	NA	CATLDLGFLSYNEQFF	TGTGCCACTTTAGATCTAGGCTTCCTCTCCTACAATGAGCAGTTCTTC
NA	TRBJ2-5	TRBV5-8	TRBD1	CASSSTGSGKQYF	TGTGCCAGCAGTTCGACAGGGTCCGGCAAGCAGTACTTC
few	TRBJ2-1	TRBV24-1	NA	CATSDAQGIEQFF	TGTGCCACCAGTGACGCACAGGGAATTGAGCAGTTCTTC
NA	TRBJ2-1	TRBV12-5	NA	CASGGPRYNEQFF	TGTGCTAGTGGTGGGCCTAGATACAATGAGCAGTTCTTC
few	TRBJ1-2	TRBV18	NA	CASSPRSQGDLYGYTF	TGTGCCAGCTCACCACGAAGCCAGGGCGACCTTTATGGCTACACCTTC
few	TRBJ2-7	TRBV6-6	TRBD2	CASSSLTSGGVLYEQYF	TGTGCCAGCAGTTCCTTGACTAGCGGGGGAGTCCTCTACGAGCAGTACTTC
few	TRBJ2-2	TRBV24-1	NA	CATSLGLGDTGELFF	TGTGCCACCAGTCTAGGCCTGGGGGACACCGGGGAGCTGTTTTTT
NA	TRBJ1-1	TRBV7-9	NA	CASSLEPGREAFF	TGTGCCAGCAGCTTAGAACCGGGACGGGAAGCTTTCTTT
NA	TRBJ2-7	TRBV20-1	TRBD1	CSALLPGQGINEQYF	TGCAGTGCTCTGCTCCCGGGACAGGGGATAAACGAGCAGTACTTC
NA	TRBJ2-7	TRBV6-5	TRBD2	CASSQLAGGPSYEQYF	TGTGCCAGCAGCCAGCTAGCGGGAGGCCCGTCCTACGAGCAGTACTTC
NA	TRBJ1-1	TRBV5-1	NA	CASSSEIVNTEAFF	TGCGCCAGCAGCTCAGAAATAGTGAACACTGAAGCTTTCTTT
NA	TRBJ1-2	TRBV3-1	TRBD1	CASSQGTGYGYTF	TGTGCCAGCAGCCAAGGGACAGGGTATGGCTACACCTTC
NA	TRBJ1-2	TRBV7-2	NA	CASSAGIYGYTF	TGTGCCAGCAGCGCAGGGATCTATGGCTACACCTTC
NA	TRBJ2-7	TRBV20-1	NA	CSARGGRSPYEQYF	TGCAGTGCTAGAGGGGGCAGGAGTCCCTACGAGCAGTACTTC